This T cell receptor beta chain was retrieved from a study of cytomegalovirus exposure and HLA in healthy donors. Findings and caveats of the study: Analyses of presence and absence presupposed an approximately uniform sequencing depth across donors. It was reportedly the case that the classifier diagnosed cytomegalovirus status with high specificity and sensitivity. Within a later analysis, the majority of CMV-associated TCR beta chains appeared HLA-restricted.

Trimming stripped 6 bases from V and 12 bases from J, with 20 bases between. CDR3 length: 14 amino acids. The germline CDR1 and CDR2 sequences are MNHEY and SVGAGI. To note about this clone: Its antigen is undetermined.

With 60 Vbeta and 13 Jbeta primers, the PCR was carried out. The data were produced by immunoSEQ multiplex PCR, yet TCRdb's version contains in-frame clones alone and is incomplete. The data contain more than 95,000 clones, over 60% of them singletons. The chain recombines TRBV6-5 with TRBJ1-4; TRBD1 is a possible D gene (6 bases). Material: PBMCs. The sequence was obtained from a man in his forties in good health and CMV-seropositive. Here the CDR3 DNA reads TGTGCCAGCAGATCGGACAGTGGGAATGGAGAACTGTTTTTT. As protein: CASRSDSGNGELFF.